This T cell receptor beta chain was recorded in a study of blood T cell repertoires in COVID-19. Study-level background: COVID-19 samples from acute and convalescent phases originated in the United States, Italy and Spain. T cells, B-cell-depleted T cells, or PBMCs provided the cDNA or gDNA that served as material.

The repertoire was sequenced with immunoSEQ multiplex PCR; TCRdb's copy has only in-frame clones and lacks some. This sample has 220,000 or so clones; about 79% occur once, and the top ten carry 3% to 4%. The germline gives CDR1 SGHRS, CDR2 YFSETQ. The CDR3 is 15 residues long. The V gene end was trimmed by 4 bases and the J gene end by 8 bases; junction bases not matched to a gene: 9. Cohort allocation depended upon clinical history that participants reported. This sequence originates from a woman aged 60 to 75 who had recovered from COVID-19. The V call is TRBV5-1, the J call TRBJ2-1; 10 nucleotides agree with TRBD2. The sample consisted of PBMCs or T cells enriched from blood (not recorded which). Here the CDR3 reads CASSTVSGGAYEQFF. CDR3 nucleotides: TGCGCCAGCAGCACCGTAAGCGGGGGGGCCTATGAGCAGTTCTTC.